Shown below are 18 T cell receptor beta chains from a single sample sequenced in a study of T cells after yellow fever vaccination. TCRdb ran MiXCR on the 5' RACE reads and lists one entry per CDR3 protein. The sample carries a few hundred thousand distinct CDR3 sequences, around 13% recorded once. Sequencing used CD4+ T cells sorted from PBMCs, obtained 15 days after the yellow fever booster vaccination. These receptors all come from a man between 18 and 29 years old who received the YFV17D yellow fever vaccine.

This clonotype was observed a few times. This chain links TRBV6-2 or TRBV6-3 with TRBJ2-7, with D unresolved. The CDR3 is 12 residues long. Germline values: CDR1 MNHEY, CDR2 SVGEGT. V shed 5 bases and J shed 6 bases, with 11 bases lying between them. The CDR3 coding sequence is TGTGCCAGCAGTCAAGGGCTGAGCGAGCAGTACTTC. This encodes CASSQGLSEQYF.

The rearrangement links TRBV7-8 to TRBJ2-5, with 7 bases that match TRBD1. This CDR3 is 12 amino acids long. Trimming cost V 6 bases and J 5 bases; bases outside gene matches: 3. Germline CDR1 and CDR2: SGHVS and FQNEAQ. The CDR3 region is CASRPTGETQYF. CDR3 DNA sequence: TGTGCCAGCAGACCGACAGGGGAGACCCAGTACTTC.

The V and J genes are TRBV20-1 and TRBJ2-1, with D tentatively TRBD1 or TRBD2 (5 bases each). The germline V gene encodes CDR1 DFQATT and CDR2 SNEGSKA (reference sequence). The CDR3 runs 14 residues. V shed 6 bases and J shed 5 bases, with 17 bases lying between them. The DNA for the CDR3 is TGCAGTGCCAGCCCCCGGGACGGAGACAATGAGCAGTTCTTC. Encoded protein: CSASPRDGDNEQFF.

This clonotype was counted ten times or more. This chain uses TRBV3-1 with TRBJ2-1, with TRBD2 matching over 12 bases. Germline CDR1 and CDR2: LGHDT and YNNKEL (reference sequence). The J segment lost 6 bases and the V segment lost 4 bases, leaving 4 bases of the junction unmatched. The CDR3 length is 15 residues. The CDR3 loop reads CASSPPSGGANEQFF. The CDR3 nucleotides read TGTGCCAGCAGCCCCCCTAGCGGGGGGGCCAATGAGCAGTTCTTC.

This clonotype was detected only a few times. This rearrangement joins TRBV7-9 to TRBJ1-1; D perhaps matches TRBD1 (5 bases). The germline V gene has CDR1 SEHNR and CDR2 FQNEAQ (reference sequence). The germline V and J ends were trimmed by 11 bases and 8 bases, with 18 bases remaining between them. The CDR3 sequence is 12 residues long. CDR3 loop: CACRQKDQEAFF. Here the CDR3 DNA reads TGTGCCTGCCGACAGAAAGATCAGGAAGCTTTCTTT.

J is TRBJ2-7 and V is TRBV5-6, with TRBD1 matching over 7 bases. Germline CDR1 and CDR2: SGHDT and YYEEEE. The CDR3 consists of 14 residues. V lost 0 bases and J lost 3; bases outside the gene matches: 3. The CDR3 spells CASSLGGDSYEQYV. The CDR3 nucleotides read TGTGCCAGCAGCTTGGGAGGGGACAGCTACGAGCAGTACGTC.

This clonotype has a count of ten or more. The chain is built from TRBV3-1 and TRBJ2-5, with a weak D call TRBD2 (6 bases). CDR3 length equals 14 residues. Trimming shortened V by 4 bases and J by 7 bases, and 16 bases separated the two germline ends. Per the germline V gene, CDR1 is LGHDT and CDR2 is YNNKEL (reference sequence). This CDR3 is CASSPGTDGRTQYF. CDR3 sequence (DNA): TGTGCCAGCAGCCCCGGGACTGACGGGAGGACCCAGTACTTC.

This clonotype was found many times. The J gene is TRBJ2-5, the V gene TRBV20-1; 7 bases map to TRBD1. The junction had 3 bases not matched to a gene; V was cut back by 1 base and J by 4 bases. CDR3 length: 13 amino acids. Germline lookup yields CDR1 DFQATT and CDR2 SNEGSKA (reference sequence). Here the CDR3 DNA reads TGCAGTGCTAGAGGGACAGGAATAGAGACCCAGTACTTC. Amino acids: CSARGTGIETQYF.

The chain is built from TRBV5-1 and TRBJ2-2; D remains unclear. The CDR3 covers 14 residues. The germline V gene encodes CDR1 SGHRS and CDR2 YFSETQ. V gave up 6 bases and J gave up 4 bases, with 13 bases separating them. The CDR3 DNA reads TGCGCCAGCAAGATCCTCCCGGCCACCGGGGAGCTGTTTTTT. Translating it yields CASKILPATGELFF.

This clonotype was counted only a few times. The chain has TRBV12-3 or TRBV12-4 and TRBJ1-1; D remains ambiguous. V was cut by 9 bases and J by 5 bases, with 10 bases left in between. The CDR3 runs 11 residues. The CDR3, as DNA: TGTGCCAGTAGGGATGGGACTGAAGCTTTCTTT. This translates into CASRDGTEAFF.

The chain has TRBV25-1 and TRBJ1-1, with a possible D match to TRBD1 (5 bases). Trimming shortened V by 2 bases and J by 4 bases, and 11 bases separated the two germline ends. From germline, CDR1 is MGHDK and CDR2 SYGVNS. The CDR3 is 14 amino acids. CDR3 coding DNA: TGTGCCAGCAGTGAACCGGGCAGGGCCACTGAAGCTTTCTTT. Its protein is CASSEPGRATEAFF.

This clonotype was found a few times. The CDR3 DNA reads TGTGCCAGCAGTCTCGGGACAGGGCAGTACGAGCAGTACGTC. Protein sequence: CASSLGTGQYEQYV. This chain uses TRBV6-2 or TRBV6-3 with TRBJ2-7; 9 nucleotides match TRBD1. Germline V gene lookup returns CDR1 MNHEY and CDR2 SVGEGT. The CDR3 covers 14 residues. After removal of 5 bases from V and 4 bases from J, the junction contained 6 bases not matched to a gene.

The V and J genes are TRBV5-1 and TRBJ2-1; a weak D match, TRBD1 (6 bases). V lost 4 bases to trimming and J lost 3 bases, with 14 bases between them. The V gene's germline CDR1 is SGHRS and CDR2 YFSETQ. The CDR3 is 15 amino acids. The CDR3 coding sequence is TGCGCCAGCAGCCTGCCCCAGGGGCACTACAATGAGCAGTTCTTC. Residues: CASSLPQGHYNEQFF.

This clonotype was counted a few times. This sequence joins TRBV7-9 and TRBJ1-1; D gene ambiguous. The CDR3 extends over 13 amino acids. Per the germline V gene, CDR1 is SEHNR and CDR2 is FQNEAQ (reference sequence). V lost 3 bases, J lost 7 bases, and 12 bases lay in between. The CDR3 sequence is CASSFTTQNEAFF. CDR3 in DNA: TGTGCCAGCAGCTTTACGACGCAGAATGAAGCTTTCTTT.

This clonotype was found many times. The chain links TRBV20-1 to TRBJ1-1; D might be TRBD1 (5 bases). V lost 1 base and J 4 bases, leaving 13 bases between the germline ends. The germline CDR1 and CDR2 sequences are DFQATT and SNEGSKA (reference sequence). The CDR3 length is 14 residues. This CDR3 reads CSARVSGLGTEAFF. The CDR3 coding sequence is TGCAGTGCTAGAGTCTCAGGGCTGGGCACTGAAGCTTTCTTT.

This clonotype was seen more than once but under ten times. This chain links TRBV7-2 with TRBJ1-2; D remains unclear. Trimming took off 3 bases at V and 13 bases at J, with 15 bases between the two ends. This CDR3 has 12 residues. Germline V gives CDR1 SGHTA, CDR2 FQGNSA. CDR3 loop: CASSFSEEALTF. CDR3 sequence (DNA): TGTGCCAGCAGCTTTAGTGAGGAGGCCCTCACCTTC.

This clonotype was counted between two and nine times. The chain uses TRBV6-5 and TRBJ2-1, with 13 bases aligning to TRBD2. Germline V gene data show CDR1 as MNHEY and CDR2 as SVGAGI. J lost 5 bases, V lost 6 bases, and 7 bases had no gene match. The CDR3 is 16 residues long. CDR3 sequence: CASRPRLAGGNNEQFF. The CDR3 coding sequence is TGTGCCAGCAGACCCCGACTAGCGGGGGGCAACAATGAGCAGTTCTTC.

Written as DNA, the CDR3 is TGTGCCAGCAGTTTACTCTTTGGGGGCCGGAACACTGAAGCTTTCTTT. This translates into CASSLLFGGRNTEAFF. The V call is TRBV28, the J call TRBJ1-1, with D possibly TRBD1 on 6 matching bases. The CDR3 has 16 residues. Germline values: CDR1 MDHEN, CDR2 SYDVKM. Trimming stripped 2 bases from V and 1 base from J, with 14 bases between.